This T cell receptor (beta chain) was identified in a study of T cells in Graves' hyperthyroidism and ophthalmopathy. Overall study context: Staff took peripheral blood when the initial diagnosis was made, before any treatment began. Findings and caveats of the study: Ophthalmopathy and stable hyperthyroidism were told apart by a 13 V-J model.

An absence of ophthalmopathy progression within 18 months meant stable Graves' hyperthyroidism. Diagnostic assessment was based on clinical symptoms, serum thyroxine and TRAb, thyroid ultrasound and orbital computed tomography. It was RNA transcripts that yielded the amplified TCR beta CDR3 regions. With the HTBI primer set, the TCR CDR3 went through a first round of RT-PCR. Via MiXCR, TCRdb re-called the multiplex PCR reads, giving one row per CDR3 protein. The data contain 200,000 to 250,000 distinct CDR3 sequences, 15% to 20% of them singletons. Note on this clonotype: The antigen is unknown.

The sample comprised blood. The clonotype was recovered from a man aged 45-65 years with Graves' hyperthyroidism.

CDR3 sequence reads: CASSPGLSSPLHF. The DNA for the CDR3 is TGTGCCAGCAGCCCGGGACTTTCTTCACCCCTCCACTTT. The rearrangement uses TRBV28 and TRBJ1-6; D may be TRBD1 (5 bases). Trimming shortened V by 6 bases and J by 9 bases, and 12 bases separated the two germline ends. Per germline, CDR1 MDHEN and CDR2 SYDVKM. The CDR3 extends over 13 amino acids. Full variable domain (missing parts from reference TRBV28 and TRBJ1-6): DVKVTQSSRYLVKRTGEKVFLECVQDMDHENMFWYRQDPGLGLRLIYFSYDVKMKEKGDIPEGYSVSREKKERFSLILESASTNQTSMYLCASSPGLSSPLHFGNGTRLTVT.